This T cell receptor (beta chain) was sequenced for a study of blood T cell repertoires in COVID-19. Study information: Whether acute or convalescent, the COVID-19 samples came from the United States, Italy and Spain.

Trimming took off 3 bases at V and 3 bases at J, with 15 bases between the two ends. The germline CDR1 and CDR2 sequences are MNHNS and SASEGT. This CDR3 spans 16 amino acids. Per the study methods: Reference gene primer amplification yielded estimated nucleated cell counts. Method: immunoSEQ multiplex PCR; TCRdb's copy keeps in-frame clones and lacks some. V, J and clone size reflect that table, while D and trimming were determined from the DNA. Among some 390,000 clones listed, more than 80% were seen once. Clinical history reported by participants formed the basis on which cohorts were assigned. Donors in Cohort 3 counted as recovered after two negative PCRs, clearance, or symptom resolution. The table lists this clone with a count of one.

The origin of this receptor is a man younger than 40 who had recovered from COVID-19. The chain uses TRBV6-1 and TRBJ1-3; D ambiguous. The source material was PBMCs or T cells enriched from blood (not recorded which). This CDR3 reads CASSDPWQANGNTIYF. In DNA, the CDR3 is TGTGCCAGCAGTGATCCTTGGCAGGCTAATGGAAACACCATATATTTT.